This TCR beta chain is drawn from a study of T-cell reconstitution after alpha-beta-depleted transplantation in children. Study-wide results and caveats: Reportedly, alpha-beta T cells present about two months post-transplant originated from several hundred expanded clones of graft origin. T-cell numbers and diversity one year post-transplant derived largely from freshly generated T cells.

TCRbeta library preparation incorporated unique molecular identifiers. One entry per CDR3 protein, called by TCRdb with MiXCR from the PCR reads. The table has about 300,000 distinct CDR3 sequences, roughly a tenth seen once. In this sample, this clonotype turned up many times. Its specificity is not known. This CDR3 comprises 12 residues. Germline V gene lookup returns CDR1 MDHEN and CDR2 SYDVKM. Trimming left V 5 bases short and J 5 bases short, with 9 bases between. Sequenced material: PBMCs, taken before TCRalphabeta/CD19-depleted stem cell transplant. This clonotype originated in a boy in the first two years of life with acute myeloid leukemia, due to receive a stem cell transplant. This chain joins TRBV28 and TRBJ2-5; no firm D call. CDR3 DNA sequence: TGTGCCAGCAGTACCTACTTCGAGACCCAGTACTTC. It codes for CASSTYFETQYF.